The 27 T cell receptor beta chains given below trace back to one sample, sequenced in a study of response to subunit inactivated influenza vaccine. TCRdb re-derived calls from the RT-PCR reads in MiXCR, one entry per CDR3 protein. The table lists about 800,000 distinct CDR3 sequences, 20% to 25% of them singletons. Sequenced material: PBMCs from blood, taken more than 4 days after vaccination. The receptors derive from a middle-aged man who received an inactivated influenza vaccine.

The V gene is TRBV10-3, the J gene TRBJ1-6, with D tentatively TRBD1 (6 bases). Trimming took 3 bases from V and 6 from J, leaving 9 bases between them. The length of the CDR3 is 14 residues. The germline V gene has CDR1 ENHRY and CDR2 SYGVKD. In DNA form, the CDR3 reads TGTGCCATCAGTGAACAGGGAGTTAATTCACCCCTCCACTTT. Its translation: CAISEQGVNSPLHF.

V usage is TRBV9 and J usage is TRBJ1-6; the match to TRBD1 covers 8 bases. Trimming at V came to 3 bases and at J to 0 bases, leaving 8 bases not matched to a gene. CDR1 and CDR2 from the germline V gene are SGDLS and YYNGEE. The length of the CDR3 is 18 residues. The CDR3 loop is CASSDHRDRSSYNSPLHF. The CDR3 bases are TGTGCCAGCAGCGACCACCGGGACAGGAGCTCCTATAATTCACCCCTCCACTTT. Full variable domain (remainder filled in from reference TRBV9 and TRBJ1-6): DSGVTQTPKHLITATGQRVTLRCSPRSGDLSVYWYQQSLDQGLQFLIQYYNGEERAKGNILERFSAQQFPDLHSELNLSSLELGDSALYFCASSDHRDRSSYNSPLHFGNGTRLTVT.

This clonotype was counted a few times. The chain joins TRBV7-2 to TRBJ2-1; 8 bases align to TRBD2. The CDR3 is made up of 15 amino acids. Germline values: CDR1 SGHTA, CDR2 FQGNSA. V shed 0 bases and J 6 bases; nucleotides not matched to a gene: 4. The CDR3 protein is CASSLAPSGFNEQFF. The CDR3 bases are TGTGCCAGCAGCTTAGCCCCTAGCGGGTTCAATGAGCAGTTCTTC. Drawing the rest from reference TRBV7-2 and TRBJ2-1, the complete variable domain is GAGVSQSPSNKVTEKGKDVELRCDPISGHTALYWYRQSLGQGLEFLIYFQGNSAPDKSGLPSDRFSAERTGGSVSTLTIQRTQQEDSAVYLCASSLAPSGFNEQFFGPGTRLTVL.

The table lists this clonotype with a few counts. The genes are TRBV20-1 and TRBJ2-6; possible D gene TRBD1, 6 bases. With 5 bases removed from V and 0 bases from J, the gap between germline ends came to 11 bases. The CDR3 sequence is 15 residues long. The V gene's germline CDR1 is DFQATT and CDR2 SNEGSKA (reference sequence). The CDR3 reads CSARTQGSGANVLTF. The CDR3 nucleotides are TGCAGTGCTCGAACACAGGGCTCTGGGGCCAACGTCCTGACTTTC.

The V and J genes are TRBV18 and TRBJ2-3; D is ambiguous. The germline V gene encodes CDR1 KGHSH and CDR2 LQKENI. The CDR3 has 14 amino acids. The germline V and J ends were trimmed by 0 bases and 5 bases, with 9 bases remaining between them. The CDR3: CASSPPSTKDTQYF. CDR3 nucleotides: TGTGCCAGCTCACCACCGTCCACAAAAGATACGCAGTATTTT.

This clonotype has only a few counts. This chain uses TRBV29-1 with TRBJ2-1; 11 bases map to TRBD2. J lost 16 bases, V lost 6 bases, and 17 bases had no gene match. CDR1 and CDR2 (germline): SQVTM, ANQGSEA. The CDR3 totals 14 residues. CDR3 region: CSVFRTSGSPRGFF. Written as DNA, the CDR3 is TGCAGCGTATTCCGGACTAGCGGGTCCCCCCGAGGTTTCTTC.

The V and J genes are TRBV15 and TRBJ2-1; the match to TRBD2 covers 15 bases. CDR3 length equals 21 residues. After removal of 0 bases from V and 4 bases from J, the junction contained 13 bases not matched to a gene. Germline CDR1 LNHNV, CDR2 YYDKDF (reference sequence). The CDR3 DNA follows: TGTGCCACCAGCAGAGACACCGGACTAGCGGGGGGGCCGGGCATTTACAATGAGCAGTTCTTC. Encoded protein: CATSRDTGLAGGPGIYNEQFF.

This clonotype turned up a few times. The chain is built from TRBV5-1 and TRBJ2-3; 12 nucleotides match TRBD1. Looked up from germline, CDR1 is SGHRS and CDR2 is YFSETQ. The length of the CDR3 is 15 residues. With 4 bases clipped from V and 4 bases from J, the junction kept 4 bases outside the gene matches. CDR3 coding DNA: TGCGCCAGCAGCACCGGGACAGGGGGCGCAGATACGCAGTATTTT. Amino acids: CASSTGTGGADTQYF.

The chain is built from TRBV10-3 and TRBJ2-2, with 7 bases lining up with TRBD1. Germline V gene sequence: CDR1 ENHRY, CDR2 SYGVKD. The CDR3 totals 14 residues. Unmatched junction bases numbered 11, after V lost 11 bases and J lost 5 bases. Written as DNA, the CDR3 is TGTGCCGCTCGTCTAGGGGGCCGGACCGGGGAGCTGTTTTTT. Protein: CAARLGGRTGELFF.

This clonotype has more than one count but fewer than ten. The chain couples TRBV6-2 or TRBV6-3 to TRBJ2-7; D unclear. Trimming took off 0 bases at V and 6 bases at J, with 18 bases between the two ends. This CDR3 has 16 residues. CDR1 and CDR2 from the germline V gene are MNHEY and SVGEGT. CDR3 protein: CASSYSRHVGGFEQYF. The CDR3, as DNA: TGTGCCAGCAGTTACTCCCGACACGTCGGTGGGTTCGAGCAGTACTTC.

This clonotype was seen a few times. The genes are TRBV2 and TRBJ1-4, with D perhaps TRBD1 (5 bases). The length of the CDR3 is 17 residues. The V gene's germline CDR1 is SNHLY and CDR2 FYNNEI. The V end was cut by 6 bases, the J end by 0 bases, with 17 bases between. The CDR3 DNA reads as TGTGCCAGCAGAGGATCGGGACTCAATGCAACTAATGAAAAACTGTTTTTT. Translating gives CASRGSGLNATNEKLFF.

This clonotype has a handful of counts. This chain uses TRBV28 with TRBJ2-4, with 9 nucleotides matching TRBD1. The CDR3 totals 14 residues. V lost 6 bases, J lost 8 bases, and 8 bases stayed unmatched. The germline V gene encodes CDR1 MDHEN and CDR2 SYDVKM. CDR3: CASRSTDRGDIQYF. In DNA, the CDR3 is TGTGCCAGCAGATCCACGGACAGGGGTGACATTCAGTACTTC.

The chain is built from TRBV5-1 and TRBJ2-7, with 9 bases identical to TRBD2. Germline CDR1 SGHRS, CDR2 YFSETQ. V was pared by 3 bases and J by 5 bases, with 15 bases of the junction left unmatched. CDR3 size: 17 residues. DNA for the CDR3: TGCGCCAGCAGCTCGCCCACCGGGACTAGCCGGGGGAACGAGCAGTACTTC. This gives the protein CASSSPTGTSRGNEQYF.

The rearrangement joins TRBV7-9 to TRBJ2-2, with unresolved D. This CDR3 comprises 17 residues. The ends were cut back, 2 bases at V and 4 bases at J, with 17 bases in the middle. The germline gives CDR1 SEHNR, CDR2 FQNEAQ (reference sequence). The CDR3 bases are TGTGCCAGCAGCTTATTCCGCGGCACCTCGGGCACCGGGGAGCTGTTTTTT. Translated, it gives CASSLFRGTSGTGELFF. The variable domain in full, with the rest retrieved from reference TRBV7-9 and TRBJ2-2, is DTGVSQNPRHKITKRGQNVTFRCDPISEHNRLYWYRQTLGQGPEFLTYFQNEAQLEKSRLLSDRFSAERPKGSFSTLEIQRTEQGDSAMYLCASSLFRGTSGTGELFFGEGSRLTVL.

The chain joins TRBV5-1 to TRBJ1-6; weak D call: TRBD1 (5 bases). Germline lookup yields CDR1 SGHRS and CDR2 YFSETQ. CDR3 length: 13 residues. Trimming removed 2 bases at V and 8 bases at J, with 8 bases between. The CDR3 DNA follows: TGCGCCAGCAGCTTTCGGGGGGATTCACCCCTCCACTTT. It is translated as CASSFRGDSPLHF.

This clonotype was found a few times. The chain recombines TRBV7-2 with TRBJ2-5; D is unclear. V was shortened by 5 bases and J by 3 bases, with 10 bases between the two germline ends. Looked up from germline, CDR1 is SGHTA and CDR2 is FQGNSA. The CDR3 contains 13 residues. The CDR3 is CASSRGLEETQYF. The DNA of the CDR3 is TGTGCCAGCAGCCGTGGATTGGAAGAGACCCAGTACTTC.

This clonotype was seen only a few times. This sequence joins TRBV28 and TRBJ2-7, with 8 nucleotides matching TRBD1. In germline, CDR1 is MDHEN, CDR2 SYDVKM. Trimming took 4 bases from V and 5 from J; bases not matched to a gene: 4. The CDR3 has 13 amino acids. Written as DNA, the CDR3 is TGTGCCAGCAGTTCTCTCAGGGGGCACGAGCAGTACTTC. It yields the protein CASSSLRGHEQYF.

This clonotype was counted at least ten times. The gene calls are TRBV4-1 and TRBJ1-1; TRBD1 aligns across 7 bases. CDR1 is MGHRA, CDR2 YSYEKL, per germline. The CDR3 is 12 residues long. The junction had 2 bases not matched to a gene; V was cut back by 0 bases and J by 10 bases. CDR3 residues: CASSQDRTGAFF. Written as DNA, the CDR3 is TGCGCCAGCAGCCAAGATCGGACAGGAGCTTTCTTT.

This clonotype was found many times. The J gene is TRBJ2-7, the V gene TRBV29-1; D is possibly TRBD2 (5 bases). The CDR3 extends over 13 amino acids. The germline V gene has CDR1 SQVTM and CDR2 ANQGSEA. V lost 6 bases, J lost 2 bases, and 14 bases lay in between. In DNA form, the CDR3 reads TGCAGCGTCATACGGACGGGAACCTACGAGCAGTACTTC. Its protein product is CSVIRTGTYEQYF.

J is TRBJ2-1 and V is TRBV24-1; 9 nucleotides line up with TRBD1. The CDR3 spans 15 residues. CDR1 and CDR2 from the germline V gene are KGHDR and SFDVKD. J lost 6 bases, V lost 3 bases, and 5 bases had no gene match. The CDR3 DNA reads TGTGCCACCAGTGATAACAGGGGGCGTTCCAATGAGCAGTTCTTC. Its translation is CATSDNRGRSNEQFF.

The chain has TRBV4-2 and TRBJ1-5; 7 bases agree with TRBD1. Trimming cost V 4 bases and J 5 bases; bases outside gene matches: 8. Germline CDR1 reads LGHNA; CDR2 reads YNFKEQ. The CDR3 runs 15 residues. In nucleotides, the CDR3 is TGTGCCAGCAGCCGAACAGGGGACCAGTATCAGCCCCAGCATTTT. Translating gives CASSRTGDQYQPQHF.

The genes are TRBV20-1 and TRBJ2-2; no reliable D call. The CDR3 is 13 amino acids. Germline-derived CDR1 and CDR2 are DFQATT and SNEGSKA (reference sequence). Trimming took 3 bases from V and 6 from J, leaving 11 bases between them. CDR3 in DNA: TGCAGTGCTAGCGGACGAGTATCCGGGGAGCTGTTTTTT. It encodes CSASGRVSGELFF.

CDR3: CASSPQDRGLNNEQFF. The CDR3 DNA reads TGTGCCAGCAGTCCCCAGGACAGGGGGCTCAACAATGAGCAGTTCTTC. This chain links TRBV6-1 with TRBJ2-1; TRBD1 matches 11 bases. V was pared by 5 bases and J by 5 bases, with 8 bases of the junction left unmatched. The CDR3 spans 16 residues. CDR1 MNHNS and CDR2 SASEGT come from the germline V gene.

The rearrangement uses TRBV3-1 and TRBJ2-2, with 8 bases that match TRBD1. Germline V gene data show CDR1 as LGHDT and CDR2 as YNNKEL (reference sequence). This CDR3 is 16 amino acids long. J lost 0 bases, V lost 4 bases, and 4 bases had no gene match. CDR3: CASSLGTGANTGELFF. The CDR3, as DNA: TGTGCCAGCAGCCTCGGGACAGGCGCGAACACCGGGGAGCTGTTTTTT.

This clonotype appeared a few times. V and J are TRBV5-1 and TRBJ1-4; the match to TRBD1 covers 9 bases. The CDR3 is made up of 14 amino acids. The germline gives CDR1 SGHRS, CDR2 YFSETQ. Germline trimming cut 3 bases from V and 7 bases from J; bases unmatched to any gene: 4. As DNA, the CDR3 is TGCGCCAGCAGCTCCGGGACAGGGAGTGAAAAACTGTTTTTT. Translation gives CASSSGTGSEKLFF.

The rearrangement uses TRBV5-1 and TRBJ2-1; D uncertain. Germline lookup yields CDR1 SGHRS and CDR2 YFSETQ. V lost 0 bases to trimming and J lost 8 bases, with 12 bases between them. The CDR3 totals 14 residues. CDR3 loop: CASSLGYRSDEQFF. Written as DNA, the CDR3 is TGCGCCAGCAGCTTGGGTTACCGCAGCGATGAGCAGTTCTTC. Together with reference TRBV5-1 and TRBJ2-1, the CDR3 gives the full variable domain: KAGVTQTPRYLIKTRGQQVTLSCSPISGHRSVSWYQQTPGQGLQFLFEYFSETQRNKGNFPGRFSGRQFSNSRSEMNVSTLELGDSALYLCASSLGYRSDEQFFGPGTRLTVL.

This clonotype turned up a few times. This chain joins TRBV5-6 and TRBJ2-7; 9 bases match TRBD1. CDR3 length: 14 residues. CDR1 SGHDT and CDR2 YYEEEE come from the germline V gene. V trimming: 2 bases; J trimming: 6 bases; junction bases outside the gene matches: 6. CDR3 DNA sequence: TGTGCCAGCAGCTTCGGGACAGGGCAGGTCGAGCAGTACTTC. Translating gives CASSFGTGQVEQYF.